Reported below is one TCR beta chain. Its antigen is undetermined. The data were taken from a study of OX40 agonist ivuxolimab in advanced cancers. Study in general: Dose-escalation subjects each had hepatocellular carcinoma, melanoma, renal cell or head and neck cancer.

Whole-study findings and limits: At 0.1 to 3.0 mg/kg and by week 6, clonal expansion occurred in CD4+ and CD8+ blood T cells.

V was trimmed by 1 base and J by 6 bases, leaving 19 bases between them. The CDR3 consists of 16 residues. The germline CDR1 and CDR2 sequences are MGHRA and YSYEKL. Drawing of blood for sampling happened at baseline, at cycle 4 day 1, and at cycle 7 day 1. Measured with immunoSEQ multiplex PCR; TCRdb has only the in-frame clones, and not every one. The sample holds roughly 89,000 clones; about 87% are singletons and the top ten take less than 8%. The chain joins TRBV4-1 to TRBJ2-7; the D gene is possibly TRBD1 (7 bases). Sequencing used CD4+ or CD8+ T cells sorted from blood, obtained in a trial of the OX40 agonist ivuxolimab. The clonotype was recovered from an adult with an advanced solid tumor such as melanoma, head and neck, liver or kidney cancer. For the CDR3, the DNA is TGCGCCAGCAGCCAAGCGCAGACAGGGTTAGCGGTCGAGCAGTACTTC. It encodes CASSQAQTGLAVEQYF.